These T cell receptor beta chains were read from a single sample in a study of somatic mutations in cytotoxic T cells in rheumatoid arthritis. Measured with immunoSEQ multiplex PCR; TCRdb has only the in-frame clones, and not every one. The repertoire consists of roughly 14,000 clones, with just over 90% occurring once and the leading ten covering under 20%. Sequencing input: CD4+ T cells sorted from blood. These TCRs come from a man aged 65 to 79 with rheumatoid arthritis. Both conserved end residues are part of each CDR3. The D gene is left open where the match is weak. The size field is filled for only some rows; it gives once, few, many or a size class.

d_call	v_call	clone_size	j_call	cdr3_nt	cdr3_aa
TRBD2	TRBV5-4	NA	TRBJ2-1	TGTGCCAGCAGCTTGGCGAGCGGGGTCGATGAGCAGTTCTTC	CASSLASGVDEQFF
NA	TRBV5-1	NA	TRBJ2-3	TGCGCCAGCAGCTTGAGCGACAGGCCCGGGGATACGCAGTATTTT	CASSLSDRPGDTQYF
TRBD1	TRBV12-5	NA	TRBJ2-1	TGTGCTAGTGGTTTGCAACAGGGGGGCTACAATGAGCAGTTCTTC	CASGLQQGGYNEQFF
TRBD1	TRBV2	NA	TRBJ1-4	TGTGCCAGCGGCCGGACAGGGACTGAAAAACTGTTTTTT	CASGRTGTEKLFF
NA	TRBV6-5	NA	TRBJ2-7	TGTGCCAGCAGTTTCCGGGGTGCCCCAGACGAGCAGTACTTC	CASSFRGAPDEQYF
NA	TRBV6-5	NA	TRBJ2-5	TGTGCCAGCAGTTACTCCGGCAGGGGACAAGAGACCCAGTACTTC	CASSYSGRGQETQYF
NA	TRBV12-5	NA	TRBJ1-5	TGTGCTAGTGGTTTTGAAGGGGGGGGGTACAATCAGCCCCAGCATTTT	CASGFEGGGYNQPQHF
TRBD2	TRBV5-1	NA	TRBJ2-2	TGCGCCAGCAGCGGACTAGCTCAAGTCACCGGGGAGCTGTTTTTT	CASSGLAQVTGELFF
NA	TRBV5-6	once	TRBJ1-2	TGTGCCAGCAGAGACGAGGACAGCGATTATGGCTACACCTTC	CASRDEDSDYGYTF
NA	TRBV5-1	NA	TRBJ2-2	TGCGCCAGCAGCTTGGAGCGGACCGGGGAGCTGTTTTTT	CASSLERTGELFF
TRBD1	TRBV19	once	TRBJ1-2	TGTGCCAGTAGTACCAGTGCGGGACAGGGAAGACATGGCTACACCTTC	CASSTSAGQGRHGYTF
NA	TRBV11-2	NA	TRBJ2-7	TGTGCCAGCAGCTCACTAGTGCACGCGTCCTACGAGCAGTACTTC	CASSSLVHASYEQYF
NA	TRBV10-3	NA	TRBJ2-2	TGTGCCATCAGCCCGGGACAACTAAACACCGGGGAGCTGTTTTTT	CAISPGQLNTGELFF
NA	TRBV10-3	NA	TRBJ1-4	TGTGCCACCCGTGGGGGGGCTAATGAAAAACTGTTTTTT	CATRGGANEKLFF
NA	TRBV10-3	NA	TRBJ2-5	TGTGCCATCAGTGAGTCGAAGATTAGTTCGTACCAAGAGACCCAGTACTTC	CAISESKISSYQETQYF
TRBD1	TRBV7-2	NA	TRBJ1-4	TGTGCCAGCAGCTCACGACAGGGGTTTAATGAAAAACTGTTTTTT	CASSSRQGFNEKLFF
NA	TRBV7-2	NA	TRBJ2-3	TGTGCCAGCAGCTTAGTGGGCGGGGGCACAGATACGCAGTATTTT	CASSLVGGGTDTQYF
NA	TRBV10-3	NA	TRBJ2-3	TGTGCCATCAGCCCTGCAGATACGCAGTATTTT	CAISPADTQYF
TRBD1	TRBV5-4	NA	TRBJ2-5	TGTGCCAGCAGTCGGGACAGACACGGCCAAGAGACCCAGTACTTC	CASSRDRHGQETQYF
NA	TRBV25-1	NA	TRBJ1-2	TGTGCCAGCAGTGAATTACGGGGAACGGGCGGCTACACCTTC	CASSELRGTGGYTF
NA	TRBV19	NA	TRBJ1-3	TGTGCCAGTAGTATAGGTTCCCGCTCTGGAAACACCATATATTTT	CASSIGSRSGNTIYF
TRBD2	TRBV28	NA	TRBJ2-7	TGTGCCAGCAGTTTACCCCGCAGCGGGAGGTTCTACGAGCAGTACTTC	CASSLPRSGRFYEQYF
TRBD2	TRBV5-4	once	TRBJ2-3	TGTGCCAGCAGCTTGGATCGGGGACTAGAACAGTATTTT	CASSLDRGLEQYF
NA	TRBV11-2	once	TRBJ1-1	TGTGCCAGCAGCTTAGATCCCCGATCCAGGGCTTTCTTT	CASSLDPRSRAFF
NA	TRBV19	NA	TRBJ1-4	TGTGCCACCACCCGCAGGGTAAATGAAAAACTGTTTTTT	CATTRRVNEKLFF